The present TCR beta chain was sequenced within a study of blood T cell repertoires in COVID-19. Study-level background: PBMCs, B-cell-depleted T cells, or T cells were the source of the cDNA or gDNA that made up the material.

CDR3 length equals 17 residues. CDR1 and CDR2 from the germline V gene are LNHDA and SQIVND (reference sequence). V was shortened by 3 bases and J by 4 bases, with 21 bases between the two germline ends. Here immunoSEQ multiplex PCR was the method, and the copy in TCRdb shows in-frame clones only, minus some. The table records nearly 60,000 clones, 85% to 90% of them present only once. Sequences were obtained from peripheral blood. The source of this sequence is a man between 35 and 55 years old with active COVID-19. This chain joins TRBV19 and TRBJ1-2; the D gene is possibly TRBD1 (6 bases). For the CDR3, the DNA is TGTGCCAGTAGTATTAGCCGATCCTCGACAGGCCGCTATGGCTACACCTTC. Its protein product is CASSISRSSTGRYGYTF.